The 14 T cell receptor beta chains presented below share a single source sample, sequenced in a study of CD4 T cells in relation to SARS-CoV-2 and coronaviruses. The assay was immunoSEQ multiplex PCR, and TCRdb's table has in-frame clones only and misses some. The profile shows about 56,000 clones, 92% of them singletons. Sequencing was done on a sample of naive CD4+ T cells from PBMCs. The subset denotes: naive CD4+ T cells isolated by negative enrichment. The receptors come from an adult with COVID-19.

J is TRBJ1-5 and V is TRBV2; a possible D gene is TRBD1 (5 bases). The CDR3 consists of 15 residues. Per the germline V gene, CDR1 is SNHLY and CDR2 is FYNNEI. V lost 7 bases and J lost 0, with 13 bases in between. The CDR3 is CASNQGLHSNQPQHF. CDR3 DNA: TGTGCCAGCAACCAGGGACTGCATAGCAATCAGCCCCAGCATTTT.

The genes are TRBV30 and TRBJ2-1; a possible D gene is TRBD2 (5 bases). The CDR3 covers 13 residues. With 0 bases removed from V and 8 bases from J, the gap between germline ends came to 11 bases. The V gene's germline CDR1 is GTSNPN and CDR2 SVGIG (reference sequence). The CDR3 here is CAWSVVGVYEQFF. CDR3 nucleotides: TGTGCCTGGAGTGTAGTGGGAGTTTATGAGCAGTTCTTC.

This clone came up a few times. J is TRBJ2-7 and V is TRBV5-4; 11 nucleotides agree with TRBD2. Germline values: CDR1 SGHNT, CDR2 YYREEE (reference sequence). The CDR3 is made up of 17 amino acids. V shed 5 bases, J shed 2 bases, and the junction held 12 bases outside the gene matches. Here the CDR3 DNA reads TGTGCCAGCAGGAGACAGGGGCAGACTAGCGGGGCCTACGAGCAGTACTTC. Translated: CASRRQGQTSGAYEQYF.

CDR3 region: CASSPEFISYEQYF. The DNA of the CDR3 is TGTGCCAGCTCACCGGAGTTTATCTCCTACGAGCAGTACTTC. V and J are TRBV18 and TRBJ2-7; D is unresolved. The length of the CDR3 is 14 residues. The V end was cut by 3 bases, the J end by 0 bases, with 9 bases between. The germline CDR1 and CDR2 sequences are KGHSH and LQKENI. The complete variable domain, with remaining parts taken from reference TRBV18 and TRBJ2-7, reads NAGVMQNPRHLVRRRGQEARLRCSPMKGHSHVYWYRQLPEEGLKFMVYLQKENIIDESGMPKERFSAEFPKEGPSILRIQQVVRGDSAAYFCASSPEFISYEQYFGPGTRLTVT.

CDR3 coding DNA: TGCAGTGCTAGTGTGCGGGGTGGGGATGAGCAGTTCTTC. It is translated as CSASVRGGDEQFF. The gene calls are TRBV20-1 and TRBJ2-1, with a tentative D call TRBD2 (6 bases). The V and J ends lost 3 bases and 8 bases respectively, with 14 bases between them. The CDR3 is 13 amino acids. Germline-derived CDR1 and CDR2 are DFQATT and SNEGSKA (reference sequence).

The rearrangement joins TRBV27 to TRBJ1-1; 10 nucleotides align to TRBD1. Germline trimming cut 9 bases from V and 6 bases from J; bases unmatched to any gene: 10. CDR1 and CDR2 (germline): MNHEY, SMNVEV (reference sequence). This CDR3 spans 14 amino acids. CDR3 residues: CASYQRQGASEAFF. CDR3 in DNA: TGTGCCAGTTACCAGCGACAGGGGGCCTCTGAAGCTTTCTTT.

The chain has TRBV29-1 and TRBJ2-1; a weak D match, TRBD1 (7 bases). The CDR3 totals 16 residues. Trimming took off 4 bases at V and 7 bases at J, with 23 bases between the two ends. Germline CDR1 and CDR2: SQVTM and ANQGSEA. The CDR3 DNA is TGCAGCGTTGCTTTAGTCGGGAGACAGGGCCCTAATGAGCAGTTCTTC. Encoded protein: CSVALVGRQGPNEQFF.

The V call is TRBV11-2, the J call TRBJ2-7; tentative D call: TRBD2 (6 bases). Trimming took off 5 bases at V and 1 base at J, with 6 bases between the two ends. Germline values: CDR1 SGHAT, CDR2 FQNNGV. The CDR3 runs to 12 residues. Written as DNA, the CDR3 is TGTGCCAGCAGCGCGGGGTCCTACGAGCAGTACTTC. Its protein is CASSAGSYEQYF.

V usage is TRBV11-2 and J usage is TRBJ1-6; D is perhaps TRBD1 (5 bases). CDR1 is SGHAT, CDR2 FQNNGV, per germline. CDR3 length: 15 residues. V lost 5 bases, J lost 3 bases, and 11 bases lay in between. CDR3 nucleotides: TGTGCCAGCAGCCATAGGGGTTTCTATAATTCACCCCTCCACTTT. Amino acids: CASSHRGFYNSPLHF.

This clone was found a few times. CDR3 protein: CAISEWGQGQPQHF. CDR3 nucleotide sequence: TGTGCCATCAGTGAGTGGGGGCAAGGTCAGCCCCAGCATTTT. The chain combines TRBV10-3 with TRBJ1-5, with D possibly TRBD1 on 6 matching bases. The CDR3 has 14 residues. The V end lost 1 base, the J end lost 6 bases, and 10 bases lay between the germline ends. Looked up from germline, CDR1 is ENHRY and CDR2 is SYGVKD.

The chain links TRBV28 to TRBJ2-1, with 8 bases matching TRBD2. After removal of 4 bases from V and 6 bases from J, the junction contained 8 bases not matched to a gene. The CDR3 extends over 15 amino acids. Per germline, CDR1 MDHEN and CDR2 SYDVKM. In DNA, the CDR3 is TGTGCCAGCAGTTCCAGCGGGAGTGAAAGCAATGAGCAGTTCTTC. Translated: CASSSSGSESNEQFF.

This chain links TRBV7-2 with TRBJ2-5, with 8 bases matching TRBD1. V shed 5 bases, J shed 4 bases, and the junction held 6 bases outside the gene matches. The germline V gene encodes CDR1 SGHTA and CDR2 FQGNSA. CDR3 length: 14 residues. The DNA of the CDR3 is TGTGCCAGCAGCGTGACAGGGGAAGGAGAGACCCAGTACTTC. Translation gives CASSVTGEGETQYF.

The gene calls are TRBV5-1 and TRBJ2-5; TRBD1 aligns across 8 bases. This CDR3 is built from 14 residues. The germline V gene has CDR1 SGHRS and CDR2 YFSETQ. The V gene end was trimmed by 4 bases and the J gene end by 2 bases; junction bases not matched to a gene: 4. The CDR3: CASSPTGVQETQYF. In DNA, the CDR3 is TGCGCCAGCAGCCCGACAGGGGTTCAAGAGACCCAGTACTTC.

V gene TRBV4-2 combines with J gene TRBJ2-1; 11 bases are a match to TRBD1. This CDR3 has 16 amino acids. Germline values: CDR1 LGHNA, CDR2 YNFKEQ. V shed 3 bases, J shed 8 bases, and the junction held 9 bases outside the gene matches. This chain's CDR3 is CASSQTPGTGGHEQFF. In DNA, the CDR3 is TGTGCCAGCAGCCAGACCCCCGGGACAGGGGGGCATGAGCAGTTCTTC.